A single TCR beta chain is shown here with its context. Its antigen is as yet unknown. The sample comes from a study of cytomegalovirus exposure and HLA in healthy donors. Study in general: A subsequent analysis reported that the roughly 120 validation repertoires were produced on the same platform that had also been used for the roughly 670 first-cohort repertoires.

Only in-frame clones appear in the TCRdb table, and some are missing; sequencing was by immunoSEQ multiplex PCR. The sample lists about 76,000 clones; 90% to 95% were seen once. Study-wide results and limits: As was reported, the classifier diagnosed cytomegalovirus status with high specificity and sensitivity. In vitro experiments confirmed that a few CMV-associated chains were specific for CMV antigens. Rare TCR sequences dominated, though some public TCRs recurred in many donors.

The CDR3 totals 16 residues. CDR1 is SGHTA, CDR2 FQGNSA, per germline. The ends lost 2 bases at V and 5 bases at J; junction bases unmatched: 6. The sample taken for sequencing was PBMCs. This sequence was found in a woman aged 18-29 years in good health and CMV-seronegative. J is TRBJ2-2 and V is TRBV7-2; 9 nucleotides match TRBD2. CDR3 residues: CASSLSPSGVTGELFF. CDR3 in DNA: TGTGCCAGCAGCTTATCTCCTAGCGGGGTAACCGGGGAGCTGTTTTTT.